Each of the 16 T cell receptor beta chains below was sequenced from the same sample in a study of blood T cell repertoires in COVID-19. TCRdb keeps only in-frame clones here, not all; method: immunoSEQ multiplex PCR. The top ten clones hold approximately 2% of a sample with over 200,000 clones, 80% to 90% of them seen once. The source material was PBMCs or T cells enriched from blood (not recorded which). These receptors all stem from a woman aged 45 to 65 who had recovered from COVID-19.

This clone was counted once. This chain uses TRBV19 with TRBJ2-4, with 8 positions matching TRBD2. The germline CDR1 and CDR2 sequences are LNHDA and SQIVND (reference sequence). The V segment lost 2 bases and the J segment 16 bases; nucleotides outside the gene matches: 7. The CDR3 consists of 12 residues. In DNA, the CDR3 is TGTGCCAGTAGTATATCGGGACTAGTCGTCTACTTC. The encoded protein is CASSISGLVVYF.

The J gene is TRBJ1-6, the V gene TRBV18, with unresolved D. Trimming cost V 3 bases and J 7 bases, with 10 bases left between them. The CDR3 runs 14 residues. Germline CDR1 is KGHSH and CDR2 is LQKENI. DNA of the CDR3: TGTGCCAGCTCACCCGGGATTAACAATTCACCCCTCCACTTT. Encoded protein: CASSPGINNSPLHF.

With respect to this clone: The identical CDR3 is also encoded by other nucleotide sequences in the sample. The chain couples TRBV3-1 (or the pseudogene TRBV3-2) to TRBJ2-7; D is undetermined. Germline CDR1 LGHDT, CDR2 YNNKEL (reference sequence). V shed 3 bases and J shed 3 bases, with 6 bases lying between them. The CDR3 contains 12 residues. DNA for the CDR3: TGTGCCAGCAGCCACCTCGGCTACGAGCAGTACTTC. It translates to CASSHLGYEQYF.

The J gene is TRBJ2-7, the V gene TRBV27; TRBD1 is a possible D gene (5 bases). Per the germline V gene, CDR1 is MNHEY and CDR2 is SMNVEV (reference sequence). Deletions cut 4 bases from V and 4 bases from J, with 23 bases between. This CDR3 is 17 amino acids long. Written as DNA, the CDR3 is TGTGCCAGCAGTTACCTCGTCGCAGGGAATTACCTATACGAGCAGTACTTC. Residues: CASSYLVAGNYLYEQYF.

The chain employs TRBV29-1 and TRBJ2-3; the D gene is possibly TRBD2 (6 bases). The CDR3 covers 14 residues. Germline lookup yields CDR1 SQVTM and CDR2 ANQGSEA. Deletions cut 4 bases from V and 7 bases from J, with 18 bases between. The CDR3 reads CSVVPAGTVNTQYF. The CDR3 region has the DNA TGCAGCGTTGTGCCCGCCGGGACTGTGAATACGCAGTATTTT.

CDR3 loop: CSVVGPSYGYTF. CDR3 DNA sequence: TGCAGCGTTGTGGGGCCCTCGTATGGCTACACCTTC. The V call is TRBV29-1, the J call TRBJ1-2, with a tentative D call TRBD1 (5 bases). Trimming took off 4 bases at V and 5 bases at J, with 11 bases between the two ends. The CDR3 is 12 amino acids. Germline CDR1 reads SQVTM; CDR2 reads ANQGSEA.

The rearrangement uses TRBV7-2 and TRBJ2-1; 8 positions agree with TRBD2. Looked up from germline, CDR1 is SGHTA and CDR2 is FQGNSA. This CDR3 contains 13 residues. V gave up 8 bases and J gave up 2 bases; unmatched junction bases: 2. The CDR3 coding sequence is TGTGCCAGCGAGCGGGAGACCTACAATGAGCAGTTCTTC. Its protein product is CASERETYNEQFF.

This clone was seen only a few times. This chain uses TRBV7-8 with TRBJ1-2, with D possibly TRBD1 on 5 matching bases. Germline-derived CDR1 and CDR2 are SGHVS and FQNEAQ. Between the trimmed V and J ends, which lost 2 bases and 5 bases, there was a span of 9 bases. CDR3 length: 13 amino acids. CDR3 DNA sequence: TGTGCCAGCAGCTTACAGGGTCTGTATGGCTACACCTTC. This encodes CASSLQGLYGYTF.

V and J are TRBV18 and TRBJ1-2; tentative D call: TRBD1 (6 bases). The germline CDR1 and CDR2 sequences are KGHSH and LQKENI. CDR3 length: 15 amino acids. Trimming pared 3 bases from V and 3 bases from J, leaving 14 bases between. The CDR3 region has the DNA TGTGCCAGCTCACCGCAGCGGGGGCAGCACTATGGCTACACCTTC. Its protein product is CASSPQRGQHYGYTF.

This chain connects TRBV5-1 to TRBJ2-5; TRBD1 matches 9 bases. The CDR3 is 16 residues long. Per the germline V gene, CDR1 is SGHRS and CDR2 is YFSETQ. V gave up 0 bases and J gave up 2 bases; unmatched junction bases: 5. CDR3 bases: TGCGCCAGCAGCTTGGGCGGGACAGGGACACAAGAGACCCAGTACTTC. Protein product: CASSLGGTGTQETQYF.

This chain links TRBV25-1 with TRBJ2-7; tentatively, D is TRBD1 (6 bases). Germline values: CDR1 MGHDK, CDR2 SYGVNS. Between the trimmed V and J ends, which lost 4 bases and 3 bases, there was a span of 16 bases. CDR3 length: 15 residues. The CDR3 DNA reads TGTGCCAGCAGTGGTACGGGACACACTTTCTACGAGCAGTACTTC. This codes for CASSGTGHTFYEQYF.

The CDR3 DNA reads TGTGCCAGCTCACCTCTGGGAGGAAGCGGGTACGAGCAGTACTTC. As protein: CASSPLGGSGYEQYF. This chain joins TRBV18 and TRBJ2-7; D possibly corresponds to TRBD2 (6 bases). Germline CDR1 and CDR2: KGHSH and LQKENI. Trimming shortened V by 3 bases and J by 4 bases, and 16 bases separated the two germline ends. The CDR3 loop spans 15 amino acids.

V is TRBV5-8 and J is TRBJ2-5; 7 nucleotides agree with TRBD1. V lost 1 base and J lost 6; bases outside the gene matches: 3. Germline V gene lookup returns CDR1 SGHTS and CDR2 YDEGEE. The CDR3 length is 13 residues. The CDR3 protein is CASSLSRGKTQYF. The CDR3 nucleotides read TGTGCCAGCAGCTTGTCCAGGGGGAAGACCCAGTACTTC.

This sequence joins TRBV9 and TRBJ2-5, with D possibly matching TRBD2 (6 bases). Germline CDR1 is SGDLS and CDR2 is YYNGEE. This CDR3 spans 16 amino acids. With 0 bases removed from V and 5 bases from J, the gap between germline ends came to 17 bases. The CDR3 spells CASSVGVSGSPETQYF. The CDR3 coding sequence is TGTGCCAGCAGCGTAGGGGTTAGCGGCAGTCCTGAGACCCAGTACTTC.

The table lists this clone with a few counts. The J gene is TRBJ2-5, the V gene TRBV11-2, with 9 bases fitting TRBD1. Germline-derived CDR1 and CDR2 are SGHAT and FQNNGV. V lost 4 bases, J lost 1 base, and 4 bases stayed unmatched. The CDR3 totals 15 residues. The CDR3 coding sequence is TGTGCCAGCAGCTGGGGACAGGGTATCCAAGAGACCCAGTACTTC. The encoded protein is CASSWGQGIQETQYF.

The chain has TRBV28 and TRBJ1-2; no definite D call. This CDR3 is 14 amino acids long. Germline CDR1 MDHEN, CDR2 SYDVKM. Trimming shortened V by 3 bases and J by 5 bases, and 13 bases separated the two germline ends. CDR3 bases: TGTGCCAGCAGTTTTGGGCAGGAAGCTTATGGCTACACCTTC. Translating gives CASSFGQEAYGYTF.